These 22 T cell receptor beta chains were sequenced from one sample in a study of regulatory T cells in long-lasting Graves disease. The time point was: persistent/refractory GD, antithyroid drugs over 5 years with positive TRAb. There was RNA extracted from PBMCs, and the TCR library was made from it. Libraries of TCR beta came from iRepertoire HTBI primers plus Arm-PCR of CDR3 regions. TCRdb fed the multiplex PCR reads into MiXCR, producing one record per CDR3 protein. The repertoire holds about 340,000 distinct CDR3 sequences, with roughly a fifth as singletons. Sequencing was performed on peripheral blood mononuclear cells (PBMCs), taken when the disease was refractory, from a patient treated with antithyroid drugs. These receptor sequences come from a female donor with Graves disease.

This clonotype was detected only a few times. This chain uses TRBV12-5 with TRBJ2-2, with TRBD2 matching 9 bases. The V gene end was trimmed by 6 bases and the J gene end by 6 bases; junction bases not matched to a gene: 11. This CDR3 contains 16 residues. Per the germline V gene, CDR1 is LGHNT and CDR2 is FRNRAP. CDR3 nucleotide sequence: TGTGCTAGTGGCTTGCAAACCTCTAGCGGGGCCGGGGAGCTGTTTTTT. It is translated as CASGLQTSSGAGELFF. Looking up the rest from reference TRBV12-5 and TRBJ2-2 gives the full variable domain: DARVTQTPRHKVTEMGQEVTMRCQPILGHNTVFWYRQTMMQGLELLAYFRNRAPLDDSGMPKDRFSAEMPDATLATLKIQPSEPRDSAVYFCASGLQTSSGAGELFFGEGSRLTVL.

In nucleotides, the CDR3 is TGTGCCACCTCGGGGACACCAAGCAATCAGCCCCAGCATTTT. Protein sequence: CATSGTPSNQPQHF. V and J are TRBV7-9 and TRBJ1-5, with D possibly TRBD1 on 6 matching bases. Germline V gene sequence: CDR1 SEHNR, CDR2 FQNEAQ (reference sequence). CDR3 length: 14 residues. Deletions cut 10 bases from V and 1 base from J, with 14 bases between.

This clonotype was counted a few times. The V call is TRBV20-1, the J call TRBJ2-7, with D hard to call. The CDR3 contains 14 residues. Trimming shortened V by 0 bases and J by 0 bases, and 9 bases separated the two germline ends. The V gene's germline CDR1 is DFQATT and CDR2 SNEGSKA (reference sequence). The CDR3 sequence: CSARDPVFSYEQYF. CDR3 bases: TGCAGTGCTAGAGATCCCGTCTTCTCCTACGAGCAGTACTTC.

V usage is TRBV5-6 and J usage is TRBJ2-4; D call uncertain. CDR3 length equals 14 residues. The V end was cut by 4 bases, the J end by 7 bases, with 15 bases between. CDR1 and CDR2 (germline): SGHDT, YYEEEE. Here the CDR3 reads CASSPGGAVNIQYF. As DNA, the CDR3 is TGTGCCAGCAGCCCCGGTGGTGCGGTGAACATTCAGTACTTC.

This clonotype was counted many times. This chain connects TRBV27 to TRBJ1-2; D possibly corresponds to TRBD1 (5 bases). The V and J ends lost 5 bases and 4 bases respectively, with 20 bases between them. Germline loops: CDR1 MNHEY, CDR2 SMNVEV (reference sequence). The CDR3 totals 16 residues. The CDR3 coding sequence is TGTGCCAGCAGTCCCTACCTTGACAGAGGGACCTATGGCTACACCTTC. Translating it yields CASSPYLDRGTYGYTF.

This clonotype was detected a few times. At one of its ends the junction is not consistent with the germline gene, which may arise from a read error. The chain carries TRBV7-2 and TRBJ2-7; 11 nucleotides agree with TRBD2. The CDR3 length is 13 residues. Germline CDR1 SGHTA, CDR2 FQGNSA. The CDR3 here is CASSLAGLAAQYF. The CDR3 DNA reads TGTGCCAGCAGCCTAGCGGGACTAGCGGCGCAGTACTTC.

In this sample, this clonotype turned up a few times. J is TRBJ2-7 and V is TRBV6-5; no clear D. Trimming shortened V by 0 bases and J by 0 bases, and 6 bases separated the two germline ends. The germline CDR1 and CDR2 sequences are MNHEY and SVGAGI. CDR3 length equals 14 residues. CDR3 bases: TGTGCCAGCAGTTACTCGGGCAACTCCTACGAGCAGTACTTC. Residues: CASSYSGNSYEQYF.

The rearrangement joins TRBV6-5 to TRBJ1-5, with 9 bases fitting TRBD1. V lost 2 bases, J lost 6 bases, and 8 bases stayed unmatched. The CDR3 runs to 16 residues. Germline V CDR1 and CDR2: MNHEY, SVGAGI. The CDR3 region has the DNA TGTGCCAGCAGTTACATATTGGGACAGGGTGGTCAGCCCCAGCATTTT. Amino acid sequence: CASSYILGQGGQPQHF.

The genes are TRBV20-1 and TRBJ1-6, with 9 bases fitting TRBD1. The CDR3 sequence is 15 residues long. V was pared by 7 bases and J by 7 bases, with 11 bases of the junction left unmatched. In germline, CDR1 is DFQATT, CDR2 SNEGSKA (reference sequence). Here the CDR3 reads CSVYLQGALNSPLHF. The CDR3 DNA reads TGCAGTGTGTATTTACAGGGGGCGTTAAATTCACCCCTCCACTTT.

This clonotype was observed many times. This chain joins TRBV27 and TRBJ1-6, with D unclear. Deletions cut 0 bases from V and 9 bases from J, with 12 bases between. The germline CDR1 and CDR2 sequences are MNHEY and SMNVEV (reference sequence). The CDR3 totals 15 residues. Here the CDR3 DNA reads TGTGCCAGCAGTTTATCGCGAGGGCCCGCTTCACCCCTCCACTTT. Translation: CASSLSRGPASPLHF.

This clonotype has at least ten counts. The chain joins TRBV7-9 to TRBJ1-1; D not resolved. Deletions cut 1 base from V and 2 bases from J, with 11 bases between. The CDR3 is made up of 15 amino acids. Germline V CDR1 and CDR2: SEHNR, FQNEAQ (reference sequence). DNA for the CDR3: TGTGCCAGCAGCTTAGTTGGGCCGCCCAACACTGAAGCTTTCTTT. Translating it yields CASSLVGPPNTEAFF.

There are many counts of this clonotype. The V call is TRBV19, the J call TRBJ1-2; 8 positions match TRBD1. The V gene's germline CDR1 is LNHDA and CDR2 SQIVND (reference sequence). There are 15 residues in the CDR3. The V gene end was trimmed by 5 bases and the J gene end by 0 bases; junction bases not matched to a gene: 5. The CDR3: CASSFGTGANYGYTF. The CDR3 DNA follows: TGTGCCAGTAGTTTCGGGACAGGTGCTAACTATGGCTACACCTTC.

The chain recombines TRBV6-2 or TRBV6-3 with TRBJ2-2; D may match TRBD1 or TRBD2 (5 bases each). V shed 4 bases and J shed 4 bases, with 10 bases lying between them. The germline V gene has CDR1 MNHEY and CDR2 SVGEGT. The CDR3 is 14 residues long. The CDR3 is CASSSPGRTGELFF. The CDR3 DNA sequence: TGTGCCAGCAGTTCTCCGGGACGCACCGGGGAGCTGTTTTTT.

This clonotype appeared many times. The V call is TRBV6-1, the J call TRBJ2-5; perhaps TRBD1 as D (6 bases). V was pared by 3 bases and J by 5 bases, with 16 bases between. This CDR3 comprises 15 residues. Per the germline V gene, CDR1 is MNHNS and CDR2 is SASEGT. The CDR3 sequence: CASSDQQGPFETQYF. The CDR3 DNA reads as TGTGCCAGCAGTGATCAACAGGGCCCCTTTGAGACCCAGTACTTC.

This clonotype has a count of ten or more. The V and J genes are TRBV6-5 and TRBJ1-2; 8 bases fit TRBD1. The V gene end was trimmed by 0 bases and the J gene end by 3 bases; junction bases not matched to a gene: 12. The germline V gene encodes CDR1 MNHEY and CDR2 SVGAGI. This CDR3 is 18 amino acids long. CDR3 loop: CASSYSGAGGILYYGYTF. CDR3 coding DNA: TGTGCCAGCAGTTACTCCGGGGCAGGGGGCATTCTTTACTATGGCTACACCTTC.

The sample holds many counts of this clonotype. This CDR3 reads CSVGGGRYGYTF. Here the CDR3 DNA reads TGCAGCGTTGGAGGGGGGCGCTATGGCTACACCTTC. The gene calls are TRBV29-1 and TRBJ1-2, with D perhaps TRBD1 (6 bases). Trimming took 4 bases from V and 4 from J, leaving 10 bases between them. CDR1 is SQVTM, CDR2 ANQGSEA, per germline. The CDR3 is 12 amino acids.

The chain has TRBV19 and TRBJ1-1; 7 bases agree with TRBD1. After removal of 8 bases from V and 1 base from J, the junction contained 1 base not matched to a gene. This CDR3 is 12 amino acids long. Looked up from germline, CDR1 is LNHDA and CDR2 is SQIVND (reference sequence). CDR3 coding DNA: TGTGCCAGTGGGGACAGGAACACTGAAGCTTTCTTT. Translating it yields CASGDRNTEAFF.

This clonotype has a count of ten or more. The CDR3 reads CASSWTGWNQPQHF. The CDR3 DNA is TGTGCCAGCAGTTGGACAGGGTGGAATCAGCCCCAGCATTTT. The chain uses TRBV27 and TRBJ1-5; 8 nucleotides line up with TRBD1. Looked up from germline, CDR1 is MNHEY and CDR2 is SMNVEV (reference sequence). The CDR3 is 14 amino acids. The trim removed 4 bases at V and 4 bases at J, leaving 3 bases unmatched.

The rearrangement joins TRBV6-1 to TRBJ1-1; D gene unclear. V lost 7 bases to trimming and J lost 0 bases, with 9 bases between them. This CDR3 is built from 13 residues. Germline V gives CDR1 MNHNS, CDR2 SASEGT. This CDR3 reads CASMVHLNTEAFF. CDR3 DNA: TGTGCCAGCATGGTACACCTGAACACTGAAGCTTTCTTT.

Worth noting for this clonotype: A much larger clone lies a single base off, so this may be a read error. The chain couples TRBV7-8 to TRBJ2-5; no firm D call. Germline V lookup: CDR1 SGHVS, CDR2 FQNEAQ. The CDR3 has 14 residues. The CDR3 loop is CASSPPGREDTQYF. DNA for the CDR3: TGTGCCAGCAGCCCCCCGGGCAGAGAAGATACCCAGTACTTC.

This clonotype was detected many times. V gene TRBV12-3 or TRBV12-4 combines with J gene TRBJ2-5; D is possibly TRBD1 or TRBD2 (5 bases each). This CDR3 region has 11 residues. Trimming pared 7 bases from V and 14 bases from J, leaving 17 bases between. This CDR3 reads CASKIRDRLYF. CDR3 DNA: TGTGCCAGCAAAATCCGGGACCGGTTATACTTC.

This chain links TRBV12-3 or TRBV12-4 with TRBJ2-7, with TRBD1 matching 10 bases. This CDR3 has 15 amino acids. Trimming removed 2 bases from V and 2 bases from J; junction bases left unmatched: 3. The CDR3 sequence is CASSLSGTGAYEQYF. CDR3 in DNA: TGTGCCAGCAGTTTAAGCGGGACAGGGGCCTACGAGCAGTACTTC.